This T cell receptor (beta chain) was observed in a study of shared clonotypes between healthy human individuals. CD8 cells regarded as naive lacked CD45RO, were positively chosen for CCR7, and omitted terminally differentiated effector memory CD45RA+ cells. CDR1 is SGHTA and CDR2 is FQGNSA in the germline V gene. Trimming stripped 5 bases from V and 4 bases from J, with 21 bases between. The CDR3 contains 16 residues. Using immunoSEQ multiplex PCR, the repertoire was profiled, and TCRdb retains in-frame clones only, with some absent. Of more than 500,000 clones listed, roughly 95% are singletons. The sample was naive CD8+ T cells sorted from blood. The receptor was derived from a woman aged 25 to 39 in good health. The J gene is TRBJ2-7, the V gene TRBV7-2, with D possibly TRBD2 on 5 matching bases. This CDR3 reads CASSGREGWSSYEQYF. The CDR3, as DNA: TGTGCCAGCAGCGGTCGGGAAGGGTGGAGCTCGTACGAGCAGTACTTC. Full variable domain (missing parts from reference TRBV7-2 and TRBJ2-7): GAGVSQSPSNKVTEKGKDVELRCDPISGHTALYWYRQSLGQGLEFLIYFQGNSAPDKSGLPSDRFSAERTGGSVSTLTIQRTQQEDSAVYLCASSGREGWSSYEQYFGPGTRLTVT.